Described below is a single T cell receptor (beta chain) sequence and its context. Under the authors' procedure: The authors estimated nucleated cell counts from reference gene primer amplification. Using immunoSEQ multiplex PCR, the repertoire was profiled, and TCRdb retains in-frame clones only, with some absent. That table furnishes V, J and clone size, whereas the DNA furnished D and trimming. The sample records around 190,000 clones, approximately 87% being singletons. This sample was taken from a study of blood T cell repertoires in COVID-19. Study-wide background: Acute-phase and convalescent COVID-19 samples originated in the United States, Italy and Spain. T cells, B-cell-depleted T cells, or PBMCs supplied cDNA or gDNA.

This TCR came from a man in his 70s with active or convalescent COVID-19. The sequenced sample consisted of peripheral blood.

CDR3 amino acids: CASSLSLGRAGELFF. The CDR3 region has the DNA TGTGCCAGCAGCTTATCACTGGGGAGAGCCGGGGAGCTGTTTTTT. The V and J genes are TRBV7-2 and TRBJ2-2, with D tentatively TRBD2 (5 bases). This CDR3 is 15 amino acids long. Trimming removed 2 bases from V and 6 bases from J, with 13 bases in between. Germline CDR1 reads SGHTA; CDR2 reads FQGNSA.